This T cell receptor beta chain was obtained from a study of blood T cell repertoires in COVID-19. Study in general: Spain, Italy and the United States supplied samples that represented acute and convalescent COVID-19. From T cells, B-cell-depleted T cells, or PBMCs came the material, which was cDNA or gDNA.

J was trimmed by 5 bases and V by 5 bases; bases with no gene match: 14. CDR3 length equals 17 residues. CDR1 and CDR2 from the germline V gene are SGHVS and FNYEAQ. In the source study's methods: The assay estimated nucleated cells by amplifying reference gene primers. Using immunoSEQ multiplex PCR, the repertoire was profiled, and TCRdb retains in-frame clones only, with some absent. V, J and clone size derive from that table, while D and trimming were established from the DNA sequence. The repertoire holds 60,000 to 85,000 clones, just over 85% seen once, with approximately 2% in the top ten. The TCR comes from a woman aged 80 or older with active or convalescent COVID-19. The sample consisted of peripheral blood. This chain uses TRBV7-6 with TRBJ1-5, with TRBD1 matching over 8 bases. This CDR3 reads CASSSPNRQGKDQPQHF. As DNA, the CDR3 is TGTGCCAGCAGCAGTCCCAACCGACAGGGGAAGGATCAGCCCCAGCATTTT.